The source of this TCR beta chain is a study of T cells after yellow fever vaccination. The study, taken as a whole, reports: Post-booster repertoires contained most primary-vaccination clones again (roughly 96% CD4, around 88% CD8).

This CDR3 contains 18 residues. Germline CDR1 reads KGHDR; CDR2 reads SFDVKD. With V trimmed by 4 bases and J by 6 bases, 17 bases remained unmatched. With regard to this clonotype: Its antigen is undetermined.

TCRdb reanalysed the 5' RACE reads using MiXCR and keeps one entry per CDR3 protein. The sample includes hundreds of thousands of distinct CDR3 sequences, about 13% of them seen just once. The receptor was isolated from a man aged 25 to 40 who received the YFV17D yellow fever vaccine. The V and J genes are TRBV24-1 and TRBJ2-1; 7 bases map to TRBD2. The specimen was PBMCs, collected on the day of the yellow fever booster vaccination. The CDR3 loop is CATSEGQGLSSGPNEQFF. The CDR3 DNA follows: TGTGCCACCAGTGAGGGGCAGGGATTATCTAGCGGACCCAATGAGCAGTTCTTC.